This T cell receptor (beta chain) was sequenced in a study of T-cell reconstitution after alpha-beta-depleted transplantation in children. Molecular barcoding with unique molecular identifiers was used for the TCRbeta library. One entry per CDR3 protein, called by TCRdb with MiXCR from the PCR reads. The sample lists approximately 110,000 distinct CDR3 sequences; about 9.4% were seen once. This CDR3 is 16 amino acids long. With 1 base removed from V and 1 base from J, the gap between germline ends came to 11 bases. Germline V CDR1 and CDR2: SGHVS, FNYEAQ. This clonotype has more than one count but fewer than ten.

Specimen: PBMCs, collected before TCRalphabeta/CD19-depleted stem cell transplant. The V and J genes are TRBV7-6 and TRBJ1-5; no definite D call. This clonotype was sampled from a boy aged 2 to 9 with acute lymphoblastic leukemia, due to receive a stem cell transplant. The CDR3 DNA sequence: TGTGCCAGCAGCTTAGGGCCGGGGATAAGCAATCAGCCCCAGCATTTT. Its protein is CASSLGPGISNQPQHF.